A single sample is the source of the 24 T cell receptor beta chains below, sequenced in a study of cytomegalovirus exposure and HLA in healthy donors. PCR primers comprised 60 Vbeta and 13 Jbeta primers. Data came from immunoSEQ multiplex PCR; TCRdb stores just in-frame clones and leaves some out. The table includes about 160,000 clones, 65% to 90% detected once. The sequenced sample was PBMCs. These TCRs come from a man aged 45-60 years in good health and CMV-seropositive.

The DNA of the CDR3 is TGCGCCAGCAGCCTTCGGGACACCCAACCCTACGAGCAGTACTTC. Protein sequence: CASSLRDTQPYEQYF. The V call is TRBV4-1, the J call TRBJ2-7, with D maybe TRBD1 (6 bases). Germline lookup yields CDR1 MGHRA and CDR2 YSYEKL. The CDR3 is 15 amino acids. Trimming removed 4 bases at V and 2 bases at J, with 15 bases between.

The chain combines TRBV7-9 with TRBJ2-1, with 8 nucleotides matching TRBD2. Germline assignment: CDR1 SEHNR and CDR2 FQNEAQ (reference sequence). The CDR3 contains 15 residues. V shed 5 bases and J 8 bases; nucleotides not matched to a gene: 11. CDR3 in DNA: TGTGCCAGCAGCCCGGGTCTAGCGGGTAACTATGAGCAGTTCTTC. This translates into CASSPGLAGNYEQFF.

J is TRBJ2-5 and V is TRBV18, with 10 positions matching TRBD2. CDR1 KGHSH and CDR2 LQKENI come from the germline V gene. Losses at the gene ends were 0 bases for V and 2 bases for J; bases not matched to a gene: 15. The CDR3 is made up of 20 amino acids. The CDR3, as DNA: TGTGCCAGCTCACCACCGGTAGTAACTAGCGGGATTCGGGGGCAAGAGACCCAGTACTTC. Amino acid sequence: CASSPPVVTSGIRGQETQYF.

V and J are TRBV29-1 and TRBJ1-1; tentative D call: TRBD1 (5 bases). The CDR3 covers 14 residues. Germline V CDR1 and CDR2: SQVTM, ANQGSEA. Trimming left V 2 bases short and J 3 bases short, with 13 bases between. The CDR3 DNA sequence: TGCAGCGTTGAAAGGCAGGGCGGGGACACTGAAGCTTTCTTT. Translation gives CSVERQGGDTEAFF. The full variable domain, its missing parts supplied by reference TRBV29-1 and TRBJ1-1, is SAVISQKPSRDICQRGTSLTIQCQVDSQVTMMFWYRQQPGQSLTLIATANQGSEATYESGFVIDKFPISRPNLTFSTLTVSNMSPEDSSIYLCSVERQGGDTEAFFGQGTRLTVV.

The chain joins TRBV4-3 to TRBJ2-7; perhaps TRBD2 as D (5 bases). CDR3 length equals 16 residues. From germline, CDR1 is LGHNA and CDR2 YSLEER. Trimming shortened V by 1 base and J by 6 bases, and 19 bases separated the two germline ends. The CDR3 DNA reads as TGCGCCAGCAGCCAAGGGGCCGGGGTTAGGGTCGGCGAGCAGTACTTC. Translated: CASSQGAGVRVGEQYF.

The CDR3 region is CASVPTMGRGPAEQYF. The CDR3, as DNA: TGTGCCAGCGTACCTACCATGGGCAGGGGACCGGCCGAGCAGTACTTC. This chain connects TRBV6-6 to TRBJ2-7, with D possibly TRBD1 on 6 matching bases. The V gene lost 8 bases and the J gene lost 6 bases, with 26 bases spanning the gap. The germline V gene has CDR1 MNHNY and CDR2 SVGAGI (reference sequence). CDR3 size: 16 residues.

The chain combines TRBV7-2 with TRBJ2-7; TRBD2 aligns across 8 bases. The CDR3 contains 16 residues. From germline, CDR1 is SGHTA and CDR2 FQGNSA. V trimming: 2 bases; J trimming: 7 bases; junction bases outside the gene matches: 13. The CDR3 sequence: CASSLRVGGGLGEQYF. The CDR3 DNA sequence: TGTGCCAGCAGCTTACGAGTGGGCGGGGGGTTAGGGGAGCAGTACTTC.

The chain employs TRBV5-4 and TRBJ1-2; TRBD1 matches 7 bases. Germline CDR1 reads SGHNT; CDR2 reads YYREEE (reference sequence). Germline trimming cut 1 base from V and 4 bases from J; bases unmatched to any gene: 4. The CDR3 has 14 residues. The CDR3 DNA is TGTGCCAGCAGCTTGATACGGGACAGCTATGGCTACACCTTC. It encodes CASSLIRDSYGYTF.

This sequence joins TRBV20-1 and TRBJ2-1; no clear D. Germline CDR1 is DFQATT and CDR2 is SNEGSKA (reference sequence). This CDR3 is built from 11 residues. V was trimmed by 0 bases and J by 14 bases, leaving 11 bases between them. The CDR3 DNA sequence: TGCAGTGCTAGAGACCGCGGTTTCAAGTTCTTC. Its protein product is CSARDRGFKFF.

The chain is built from TRBV30 and TRBJ1-1; D is undetermined. CDR1 is GTSNPN and CDR2 is SVGIG in the germline V gene (reference sequence). The V and J ends lost 2 bases and 0 bases respectively, with 7 bases between them. This CDR3 contains 13 residues. CDR3 sequence reads: CAWSRSLNTEAFF. As DNA, the CDR3 is TGTGCCTGGAGTCGCAGTTTGAACACTGAAGCTTTCTTT.

The V and J genes are TRBV10-3 and TRBJ1-5; 7 nucleotides align to TRBD1. The CDR3 is 13 residues long. Germline trimming cut 6 bases from V and 7 bases from J; bases unmatched to any gene: 6. CDR1 and CDR2 from the germline V gene are ENHRY and SYGVKD. The CDR3 DNA reads as TGTGCCATCAGCCGGGACAGCGGGCAGCCCCAGCATTTT. Its translation is CAISRDSGQPQHF.

The chain combines TRBV2 with TRBJ1-5, with a possible D match to TRBD1 (6 bases). The CDR3 is 13 amino acids. Per germline, CDR1 SNHLY and CDR2 FYNNEI. Trimming removed 8 bases at V and 7 bases at J, with 15 bases between. The CDR3 DNA sequence: TGTGCCAGCGAGGGGGGGACGGGGCAGCCCCAGCATTTT. Translating it yields CASEGGTGQPQHF.

This clone appeared a single time. The chain has TRBV20-1 and TRBJ1-1, with 8 nucleotides matching TRBD1. Trimming at V came to 5 bases and at J to 12 bases, leaving 5 bases not matched to a gene. Germline V CDR1 and CDR2: DFQATT, SNEGSKA (reference sequence). This CDR3 has 10 residues. The CDR3 coding sequence is TGCAGTGCTGGACAGGGACCACCTTTCTTT. Residues: CSAGQGPPFF.

The V gene is TRBV19, the J gene TRBJ2-6, with 8 nucleotides matching TRBD1. CDR3 length: 19 amino acids. Unmatched junction bases numbered 14, after V lost 4 bases and J lost 3 bases. Germline V gives CDR1 LNHDA, CDR2 SQIVND (reference sequence). CDR3 amino acids: CASSTRRTGNSYGANVLTF. The CDR3 DNA reads TGTGCCAGTAGTACCCGGCGGACAGGGAACTCTTATGGGGCCAACGTCCTGACTTTC.

The rearrangement links TRBV7-2 to TRBJ1-2; the D is unclear. Germline lookup yields CDR1 SGHTA and CDR2 FQGNSA. The CDR3 is made up of 15 amino acids. With 2 bases removed from V and 3 bases from J, the gap between germline ends came to 13 bases. Here the CDR3 reads CASSLSGASHYGYTF. In DNA form, the CDR3 reads TGTGCCAGCAGCTTATCAGGCGCCAGCCACTATGGCTACACCTTC.

V usage is TRBV15 and J usage is TRBJ2-1; 7 bases agree with TRBD2. The junction had 12 bases not matched to a gene; V was cut back by 2 bases and J by 8 bases. This CDR3 is 16 amino acids long. Germline V gene lookup returns CDR1 LNHNV and CDR2 YYDKDF (reference sequence). The CDR3: CATSRHRREVLDEQFF. The CDR3, as DNA: TGTGCCACCAGCAGACATCGCCGGGAGGTGTTAGATGAGCAGTTCTTC.

The chain recombines TRBV4-3 with TRBJ1-2; unclear D gene. V gave up 0 bases and J gave up 8 bases, with 10 bases separating them. Germline CDR1 is LGHNA and CDR2 is YSLEER. CDR3 size: 13 residues. The CDR3 coding sequence is TGCGCCAGCAGCCAAGAATGGAAAGCGGGCTACACCTTC. This gives the protein CASSQEWKAGYTF.

This clone was counted a few times. The gene calls are TRBV6-5 and TRBJ1-1; D possibly corresponds to TRBD1 (5 bases). Per germline, CDR1 MNHEY and CDR2 SVGAGI. CDR3 length: 15 residues. Trimming took off 5 bases at V and 5 bases at J, with 18 bases between the two ends. CDR3 in amino acids: CASSRGRGLRTEAFF. Here the CDR3 DNA reads TGTGCCAGCAGTCGGGGACGGGGACTTAGGACTGAAGCTTTCTTT.

The genes are TRBV9 and TRBJ2-1; D is ambiguous. V was pared by 2 bases and J by 3 bases, with 9 bases between. Germline CDR1 reads SGDLS; CDR2 reads YYNGEE. CDR3 length: 14 amino acids. The CDR3: CASSVLPVYNEQFF. The CDR3 DNA follows: TGTGCCAGCAGCGTCCTACCGGTCTACAATGAGCAGTTCTTC.

The chain carries TRBV6-1 and TRBJ2-1; 9 nucleotides align to TRBD1. The CDR3 runs 15 residues. In germline, CDR1 is MNHNS, CDR2 SASEGT. The trim removed 1 base at V and 3 bases at J, leaving 1 base unmatched. CDR3 sequence reads: CASSEGGQGYNEQFF. CDR3 DNA sequence: TGTGCCAGCAGTGAAGGGGGACAGGGCTACAATGAGCAGTTCTTC.

The V gene is TRBV4-3, the J gene TRBJ2-7, with 9 bases aligning to TRBD1. The CDR3 runs to 14 residues. V lost 4 bases and J lost 3; bases outside the gene matches: 4. Germline loops: CDR1 LGHNA, CDR2 YSLEER. The CDR3 loop reads CASSPGTGFYEQYF. The DNA for the CDR3 is TGCGCCAGCAGCCCCGGGACAGGGTTCTACGAGCAGTACTTC.

V usage is TRBV10-3 and J usage is TRBJ2-3, with 11 bases matching TRBD1. Germline CDR1 is ENHRY and CDR2 is SYGVKD. Trimming cost V 2 bases and J 0 bases; bases outside gene matches: 1. The CDR3 consists of 16 residues. The DNA for the CDR3 is TGTGCCATCAGTGAGGGGACAGGGGGTAGCACAGATACGCAGTATTTT. Amino acids: CAISEGTGGSTDTQYF.

Regarding this clone: The junction departs from the called germline gene at one end, perhaps through a read error. The chain couples TRBV4-2 to TRBJ2-1; D might be TRBD2 (6 bases). This CDR3 contains 12 residues. Germline V lookup: CDR1 LGHNA, CDR2 YNFKEQ. CDR3 in amino acids: CASSQSGSPPIF. The DNA for the CDR3 is TGTGCCAGCAGCCAAAGCGGGTCGCCCCCCATCTTC.

The chain has TRBV7-8 and TRBJ2-1, with 12 nucleotides matching TRBD2. V was clipped by 5 bases and J by 7 bases; unmatched bases: 9. Germline-derived CDR1 and CDR2 are SGHVS and FQNEAQ. CDR3 length equals 16 residues. The CDR3 here is CASSGRTSGVLNEQFF. DNA of the CDR3: TGTGCCAGCAGCGGCCGGACTAGCGGGGTTTTAAATGAGCAGTTCTTC.